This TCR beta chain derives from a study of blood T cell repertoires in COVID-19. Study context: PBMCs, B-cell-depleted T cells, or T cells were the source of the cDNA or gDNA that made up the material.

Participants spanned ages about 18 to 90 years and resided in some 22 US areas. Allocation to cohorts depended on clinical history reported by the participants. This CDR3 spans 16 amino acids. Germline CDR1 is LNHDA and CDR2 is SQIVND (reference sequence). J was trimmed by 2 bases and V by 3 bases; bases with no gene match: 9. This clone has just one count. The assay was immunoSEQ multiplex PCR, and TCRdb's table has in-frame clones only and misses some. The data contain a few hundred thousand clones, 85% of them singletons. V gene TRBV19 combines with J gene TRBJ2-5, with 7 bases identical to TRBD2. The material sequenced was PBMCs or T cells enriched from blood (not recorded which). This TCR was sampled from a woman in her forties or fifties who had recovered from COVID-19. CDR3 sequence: CASSIREGPWQETQYF. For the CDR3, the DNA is TGTGCCAGTAGTATTAGGGAGGGACCTTGGCAAGAGACCCAGTACTTC.